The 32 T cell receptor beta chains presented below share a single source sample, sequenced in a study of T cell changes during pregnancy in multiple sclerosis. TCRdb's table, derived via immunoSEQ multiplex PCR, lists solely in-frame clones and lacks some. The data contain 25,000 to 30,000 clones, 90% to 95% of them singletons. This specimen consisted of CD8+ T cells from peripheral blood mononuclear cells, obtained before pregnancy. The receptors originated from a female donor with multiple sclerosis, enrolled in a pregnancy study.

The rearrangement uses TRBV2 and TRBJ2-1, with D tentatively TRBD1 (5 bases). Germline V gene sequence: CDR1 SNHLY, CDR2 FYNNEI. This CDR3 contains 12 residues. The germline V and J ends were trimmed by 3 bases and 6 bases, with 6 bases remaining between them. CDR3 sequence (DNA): TGTGCCAGCAGTGAGGACACCAATGAGCAGTTCTTC. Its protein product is CASSEDTNEQFF.

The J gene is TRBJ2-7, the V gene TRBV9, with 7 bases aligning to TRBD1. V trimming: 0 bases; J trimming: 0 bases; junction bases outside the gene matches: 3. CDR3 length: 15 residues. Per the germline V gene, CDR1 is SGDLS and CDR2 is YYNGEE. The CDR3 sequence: CASSVGGQHSYEQYF. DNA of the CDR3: TGTGCCAGCAGCGTAGGGGGACAGCACTCCTACGAGCAGTACTTC.

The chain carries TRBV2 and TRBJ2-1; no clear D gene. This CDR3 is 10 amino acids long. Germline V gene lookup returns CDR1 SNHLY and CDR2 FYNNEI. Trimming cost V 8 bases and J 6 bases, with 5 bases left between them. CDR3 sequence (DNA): TGTGCCAGCTTAGTCAATGAGCAGTTCTTC. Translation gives CASLVNEQFF. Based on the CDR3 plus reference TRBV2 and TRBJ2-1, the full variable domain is EPEVTQTPSHQVTQMGQEVILRCVPISNHLYFYWYRQILGQKVEFLVSFYNNEISEKSEIFDDQFSVERPDGSNFTLKIRSTKLEDSAMYFCASLVNEQFFGPGTRLTVL.

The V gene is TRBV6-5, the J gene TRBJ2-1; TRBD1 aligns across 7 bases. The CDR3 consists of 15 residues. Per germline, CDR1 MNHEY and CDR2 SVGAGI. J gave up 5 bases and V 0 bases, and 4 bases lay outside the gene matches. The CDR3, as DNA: TGTGCCAGCAGTTACTCGGGGACAGCTAACAATGAGCAGTTCTTC. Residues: CASSYSGTANNEQFF.

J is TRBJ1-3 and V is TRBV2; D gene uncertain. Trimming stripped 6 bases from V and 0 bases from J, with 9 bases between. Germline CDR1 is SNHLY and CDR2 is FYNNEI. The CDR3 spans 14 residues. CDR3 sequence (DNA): TGTGCCAGCAGAACCGGTAGCTCTGGAAACACCATATATTTT. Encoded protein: CASRTGSSGNTIYF.

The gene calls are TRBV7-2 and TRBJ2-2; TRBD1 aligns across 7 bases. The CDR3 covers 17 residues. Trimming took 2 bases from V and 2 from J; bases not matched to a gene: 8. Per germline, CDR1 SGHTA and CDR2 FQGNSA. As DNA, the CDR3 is TGTGCCAGCAGCTTACTTGGACAGGTCCGAAACACCGGGGAGCTGTTTTTT. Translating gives CASSLLGQVRNTGELFF.

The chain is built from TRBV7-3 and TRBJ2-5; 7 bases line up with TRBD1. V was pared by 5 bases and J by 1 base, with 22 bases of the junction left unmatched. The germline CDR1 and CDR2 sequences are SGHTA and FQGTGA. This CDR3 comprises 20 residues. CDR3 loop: CASSDGTGTETHLVQETQYF. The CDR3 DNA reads TGTGCCAGCAGCGACGGGACCGGGACAGAGACCCACCTTGTCCAAGAGACCCAGTACTTC. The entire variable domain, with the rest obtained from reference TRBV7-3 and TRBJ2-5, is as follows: GAGVSQTPSNKVTEKGKYVELRCDPISGHTALYWYRQSLGQGPEFLIYFQGTGAADDSGLPNDRFFAVRPEGSVSTLKIQRTERGDSAVYLCASSDGTGTETHLVQETQYFGPGTRLLVL.

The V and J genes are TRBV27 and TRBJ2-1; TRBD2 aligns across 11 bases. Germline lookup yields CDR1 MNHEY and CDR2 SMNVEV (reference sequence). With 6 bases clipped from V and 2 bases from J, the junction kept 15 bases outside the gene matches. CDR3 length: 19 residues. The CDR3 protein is CASRLPPSGRTLTYNEQFF. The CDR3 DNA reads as TGTGCCAGCAGACTGCCCCCTAGCGGGAGGACGCTTACCTACAATGAGCAGTTCTTC.

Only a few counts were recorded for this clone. This CDR3 reads CASRPTGDYGYTF. The CDR3 DNA follows: TGTGCCAGCAGACCGACAGGGGACTATGGCTACACCTTC. V is TRBV6-1 and J is TRBJ1-2; 8 bases agree with TRBD1. Germline V CDR1 and CDR2: MNHNS, SASEGT. Trimming cost V 6 bases and J 3 bases; bases outside gene matches: 3. The CDR3 has 13 residues.

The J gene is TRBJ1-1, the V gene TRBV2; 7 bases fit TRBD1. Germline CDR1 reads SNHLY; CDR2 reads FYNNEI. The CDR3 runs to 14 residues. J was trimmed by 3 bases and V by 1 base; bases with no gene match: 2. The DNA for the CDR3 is TGTGCCAGCAGTGAAGGCAGGGGGGACACTGAAGCTTTCTTT. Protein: CASSEGRGDTEAFF. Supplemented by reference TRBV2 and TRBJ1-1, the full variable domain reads EPEVTQTPSHQVTQMGQEVILRCVPISNHLYFYWYRQILGQKVEFLVSFYNNEISEKSEIFDDQFSVERPDGSNFTLKIRSTKLEDSAMYFCASSEGRGDTEAFFGQGTRLTVV.

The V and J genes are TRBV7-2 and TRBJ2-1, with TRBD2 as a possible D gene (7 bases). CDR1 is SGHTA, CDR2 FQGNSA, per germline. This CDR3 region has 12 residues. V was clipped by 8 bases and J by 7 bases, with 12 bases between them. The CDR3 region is CASGGASNEQFF. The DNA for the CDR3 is TGTGCCAGCGGGGGGGCCAGTAATGAGCAGTTCTTC. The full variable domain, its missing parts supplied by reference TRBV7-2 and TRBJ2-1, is GAGVSQSPSNKVTEKGKDVELRCDPISGHTALYWYRQSLGQGLEFLIYFQGNSAPDKSGLPSDRFSAERTGGSVSTLTIQRTQQEDSAVYLCASGGASNEQFFGPGTRLTVL.

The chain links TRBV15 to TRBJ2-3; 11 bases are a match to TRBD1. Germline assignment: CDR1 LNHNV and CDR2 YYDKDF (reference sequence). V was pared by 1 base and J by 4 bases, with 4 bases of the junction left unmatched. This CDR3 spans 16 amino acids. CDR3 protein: CATSRVPGQGADTQYF. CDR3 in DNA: TGTGCCACCAGCAGAGTCCCGGGACAGGGGGCAGATACGCAGTATTTT.

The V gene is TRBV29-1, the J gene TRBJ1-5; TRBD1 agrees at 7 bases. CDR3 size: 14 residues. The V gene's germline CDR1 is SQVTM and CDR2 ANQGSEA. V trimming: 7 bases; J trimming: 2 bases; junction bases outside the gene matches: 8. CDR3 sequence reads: CSARTGQGNQPQHF. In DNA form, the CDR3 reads TGCAGCGCCCGAACAGGACAGGGCAATCAGCCCCAGCATTTT.

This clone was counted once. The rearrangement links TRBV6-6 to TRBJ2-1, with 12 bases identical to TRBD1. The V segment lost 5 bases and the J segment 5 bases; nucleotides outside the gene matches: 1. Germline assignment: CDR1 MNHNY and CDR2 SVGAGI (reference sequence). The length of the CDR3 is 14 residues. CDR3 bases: TGTGCCAGCAGTGGGACAGGGGGCCACAATGAGCAGTTCTTC. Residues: CASSGTGGHNEQFF.

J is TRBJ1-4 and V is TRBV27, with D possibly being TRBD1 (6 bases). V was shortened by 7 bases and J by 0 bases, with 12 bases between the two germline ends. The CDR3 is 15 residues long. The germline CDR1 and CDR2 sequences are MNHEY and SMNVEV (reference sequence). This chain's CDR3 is CASKLQGSTNEKLFF. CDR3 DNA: TGTGCCAGCAAGCTTCAGGGGTCAACTAATGAAAAACTGTTTTTT.

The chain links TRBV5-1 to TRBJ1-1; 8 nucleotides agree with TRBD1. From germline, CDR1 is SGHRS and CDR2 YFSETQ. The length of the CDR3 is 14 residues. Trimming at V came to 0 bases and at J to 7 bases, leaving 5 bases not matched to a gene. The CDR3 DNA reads TGCGCCAGCAGCTTGGTAGGGACAGGCTTTGAAGCTTTCTTT. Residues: CASSLVGTGFEAFF.

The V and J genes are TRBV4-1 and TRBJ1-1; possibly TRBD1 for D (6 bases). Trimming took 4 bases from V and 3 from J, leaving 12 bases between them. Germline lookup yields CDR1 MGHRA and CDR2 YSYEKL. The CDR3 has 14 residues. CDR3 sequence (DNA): TGCGCCAGCAGCCGGGGGCCCGGCGACACTGAAGCTTTCTTT. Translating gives CASSRGPGDTEAFF.

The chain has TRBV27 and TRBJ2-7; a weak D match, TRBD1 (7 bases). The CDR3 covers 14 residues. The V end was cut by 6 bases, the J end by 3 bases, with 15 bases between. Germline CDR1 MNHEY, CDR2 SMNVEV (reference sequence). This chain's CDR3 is CASSQGVSGYEQYF. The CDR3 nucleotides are TGTGCCAGCAGCCAGGGGGTTAGCGGCTACGAGCAGTACTTC.

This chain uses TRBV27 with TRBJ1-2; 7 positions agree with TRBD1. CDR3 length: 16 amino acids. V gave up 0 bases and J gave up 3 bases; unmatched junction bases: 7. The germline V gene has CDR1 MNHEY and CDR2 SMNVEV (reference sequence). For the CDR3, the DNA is TGTGCCAGCAGTTTATCGGAGGGGGCATGGGACTATGGCTACACCTTC. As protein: CASSLSEGAWDYGYTF.

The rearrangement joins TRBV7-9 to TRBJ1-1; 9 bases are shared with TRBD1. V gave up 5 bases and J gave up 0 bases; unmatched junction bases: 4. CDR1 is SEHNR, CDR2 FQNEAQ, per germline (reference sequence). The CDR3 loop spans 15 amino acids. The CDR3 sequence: CASSVGQGMNTEAFF. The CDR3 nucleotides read TGTGCCAGCAGCGTAGGACAGGGGATGAACACTGAAGCTTTCTTT. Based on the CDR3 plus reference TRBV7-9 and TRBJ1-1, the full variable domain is DTGVSQNPRHKITKRGQNVTFRCDPISEHNRLYWYRQTLGQGPEFLTYFQNEAQLEKSRLLSDRFSAERPKGSFSTLEIQRTEQGDSAMYLCASSVGQGMNTEAFFGQGTRLTVV.

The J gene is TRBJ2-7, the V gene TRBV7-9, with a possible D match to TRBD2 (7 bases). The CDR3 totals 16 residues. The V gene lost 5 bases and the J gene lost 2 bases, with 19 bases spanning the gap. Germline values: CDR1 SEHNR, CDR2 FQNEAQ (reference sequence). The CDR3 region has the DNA TGTGCCAGCAGCCCCCCGGGGGAGGGGACAACCTACGAGCAGTACTTC. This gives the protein CASSPPGEGTTYEQYF.

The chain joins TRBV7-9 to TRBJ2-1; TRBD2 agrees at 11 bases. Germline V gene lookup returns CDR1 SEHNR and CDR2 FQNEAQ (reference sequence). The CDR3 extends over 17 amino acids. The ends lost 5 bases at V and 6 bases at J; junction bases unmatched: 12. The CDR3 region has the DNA TGTGCCAGCAGCCCGCGCTTGGTTAGCGGGAGGGCCAATGAGCAGTTCTTC. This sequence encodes CASSPRLVSGRANEQFF.

This CDR3 reads CASSLGQGSYEQYF. The CDR3 bases are TGTGCCAGCAGCCTGGGACAGGGTTCCTACGAGCAGTACTTC. The chain joins TRBV5-4 to TRBJ2-7; TRBD1 aligns across 9 bases. Losses at the gene ends were 4 bases for V and 1 base for J; bases not matched to a gene: 3. The germline gives CDR1 SGHNT, CDR2 YYREEE (reference sequence). The CDR3 is made up of 14 amino acids.

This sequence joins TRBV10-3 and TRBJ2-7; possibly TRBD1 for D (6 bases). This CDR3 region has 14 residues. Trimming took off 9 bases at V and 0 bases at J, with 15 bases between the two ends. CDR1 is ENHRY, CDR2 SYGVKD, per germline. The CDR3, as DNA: TGTGCCATTAGACAGGTCGAGAGCTCCTACGAGCAGTACTTC. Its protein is CAIRQVESSYEQYF.

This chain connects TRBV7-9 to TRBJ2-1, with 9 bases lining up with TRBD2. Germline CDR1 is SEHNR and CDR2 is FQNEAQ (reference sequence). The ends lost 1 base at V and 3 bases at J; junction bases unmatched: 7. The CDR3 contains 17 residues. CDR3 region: CASSLVASGTFYNEQFF. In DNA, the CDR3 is TGTGCCAGCAGCTTAGTGGCTAGCGGGACGTTCTACAATGAGCAGTTCTTC.

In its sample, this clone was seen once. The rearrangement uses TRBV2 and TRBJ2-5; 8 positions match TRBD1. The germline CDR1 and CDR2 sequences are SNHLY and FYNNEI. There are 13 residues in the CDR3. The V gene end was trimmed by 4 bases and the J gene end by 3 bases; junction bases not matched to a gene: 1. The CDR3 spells CASSADREETQYF. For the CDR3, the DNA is TGTGCCAGCAGTGCGGACAGGGAAGAGACCCAGTACTTC.

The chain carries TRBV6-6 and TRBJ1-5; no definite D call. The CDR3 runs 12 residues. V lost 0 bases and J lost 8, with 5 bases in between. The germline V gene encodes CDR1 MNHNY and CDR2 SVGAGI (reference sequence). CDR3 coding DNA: TGTGCCAGCAGTTACTCAGAGGAGCCCCAGCATTTT. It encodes CASSYSEEPQHF.

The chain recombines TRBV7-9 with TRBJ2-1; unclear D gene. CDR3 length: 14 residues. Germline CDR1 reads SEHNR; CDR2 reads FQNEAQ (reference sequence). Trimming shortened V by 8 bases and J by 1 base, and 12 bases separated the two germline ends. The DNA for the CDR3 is TGTGCCAGCGAAGGCAGGTTTTCCTACAATGAGCAGTTCTTC. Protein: CASEGRFSYNEQFF. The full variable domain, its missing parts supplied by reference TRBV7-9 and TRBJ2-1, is DTGVSQNPRHKITKRGQNVTFRCDPISEHNRLYWYRQTLGQGPEFLTYFQNEAQLEKSRLLSDRFSAERPKGSFSTLEIQRTEQGDSAMYLCASEGRFSYNEQFFGPGTRLTVL.

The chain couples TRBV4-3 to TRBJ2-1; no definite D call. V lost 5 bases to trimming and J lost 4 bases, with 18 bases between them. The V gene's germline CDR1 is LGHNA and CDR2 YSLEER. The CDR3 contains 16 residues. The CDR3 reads CASSSRLDRSYNEQFF. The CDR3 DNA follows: TGCGCCAGCAGCTCTCGTCTCGATAGGAGTTACAATGAGCAGTTCTTC.

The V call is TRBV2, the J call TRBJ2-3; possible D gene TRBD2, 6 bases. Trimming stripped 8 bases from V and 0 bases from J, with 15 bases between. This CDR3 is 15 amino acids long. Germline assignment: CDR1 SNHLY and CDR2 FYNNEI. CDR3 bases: TGTGCCAGCCTAGATGGACTACTTAGCACAGATACGCAGTATTTT. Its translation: CASLDGLLSTDTQYF.

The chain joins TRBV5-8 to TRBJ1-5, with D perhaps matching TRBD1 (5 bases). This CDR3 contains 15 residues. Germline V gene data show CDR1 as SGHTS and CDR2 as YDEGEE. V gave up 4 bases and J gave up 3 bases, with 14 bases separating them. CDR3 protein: CASSPSGEFNQPQHF. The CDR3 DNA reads TGTGCCAGCAGCCCCTCGGGGGAGTTCAATCAGCCCCAGCATTTT.

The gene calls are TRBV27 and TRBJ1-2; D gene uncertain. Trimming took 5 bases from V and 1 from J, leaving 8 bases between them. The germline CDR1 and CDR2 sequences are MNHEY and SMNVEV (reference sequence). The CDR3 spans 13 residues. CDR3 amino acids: CASSPASNYGYTF. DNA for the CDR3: TGTGCCAGCAGTCCCGCGAGTAACTATGGCTACACCTTC.